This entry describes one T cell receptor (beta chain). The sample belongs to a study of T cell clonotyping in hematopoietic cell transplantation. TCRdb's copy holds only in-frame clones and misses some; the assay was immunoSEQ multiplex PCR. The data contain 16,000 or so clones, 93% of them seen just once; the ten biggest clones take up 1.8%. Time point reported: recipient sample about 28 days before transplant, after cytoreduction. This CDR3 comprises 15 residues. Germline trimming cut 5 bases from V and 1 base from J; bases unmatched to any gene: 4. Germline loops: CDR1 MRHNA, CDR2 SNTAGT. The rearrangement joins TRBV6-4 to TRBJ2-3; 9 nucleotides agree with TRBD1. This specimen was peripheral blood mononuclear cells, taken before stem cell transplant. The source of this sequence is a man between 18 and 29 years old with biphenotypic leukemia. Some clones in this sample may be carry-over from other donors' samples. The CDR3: CASSPRTGGTDTQYF. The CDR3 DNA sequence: TGTGCCAGCAGTCCAAGGACAGGGGGCACAGATACGCAGTATTTT.